Reported below is one T cell receptor beta chain. Its antigen is still unknown. This sample is part of a study of T cells after yellow fever vaccination. MiXCR was run by TCRdb on the 5' RACE reads, yielding one entry per CDR3 protein. This repertoire shows some 500,000 distinct CDR3 sequences, about 13% found once; its top ten account for 11% to 15%. Study-wide points: Some clonotypes, a small share, were shared between CD4 and CD8 compartments.

The TCR originated in a man aged 25-40 years who received the YFV17D yellow fever vaccine. The sequencing here drew on PBMCs, taken on the day of the yellow fever booster vaccination.

This CDR3 is CSARDPLLAGVSNEQFF. In nucleotides, the CDR3 is TGCAGTGCTAGAGATCCTCTACTAGCGGGAGTTTCCAATGAGCAGTTCTTC. V is TRBV20-1 and J is TRBJ2-1, with 11 positions matching TRBD2. Losses at the gene ends were 0 bases for V and 6 bases for J; bases not matched to a gene: 10. The CDR3 runs to 17 residues. The germline V gene encodes CDR1 DFQATT and CDR2 SNEGSKA (reference sequence).